These 29 T cell receptor beta chains were sequenced from one sample in a study of blood T cell repertoires in COVID-19. The data were produced by immunoSEQ multiplex PCR, yet TCRdb's version contains in-frame clones alone and is incomplete. In the table there are 390,000 or so clones, around 87% of which are singletons. The sequenced sample was PBMCs or T cells enriched from blood (not recorded which). These receptors all come from a woman in her forties or fifties who had recovered from COVID-19.

The genes are TRBV4-3 and TRBJ1-3; unclear D gene. Trimming stripped 1 base from V and 7 bases from J, with 14 bases between. This CDR3 spans 15 amino acids. Germline values: CDR1 LGHNA, CDR2 YSLEER. CDR3 amino acids: CASSQVINAVNTIYF. DNA for the CDR3: TGCGCCAGCAGCCAAGTGATTAACGCGGTGAACACCATATATTTT.

CDR3 nucleotide sequence: TGCGCCAGCAGCCAAGATAGAGCGGGGGCAGTTGCCAATGAGCAGTTCTTC. It yields the protein CASSQDRAGAVANEQFF. The chain links TRBV4-3 to TRBJ2-1; 8 bases line up with TRBD2. CDR3 length: 17 amino acids. Trimming at V came to 0 bases and at J to 6 bases, leaving 10 bases not matched to a gene. CDR1 and CDR2 (germline): LGHNA, YSLEER.

This rearrangement joins TRBV6-5 to TRBJ2-5, with a possible D match to TRBD1 (6 bases). Deletions cut 10 bases from V and 4 bases from J, with 16 bases between. Germline V gene data show CDR1 as MNHEY and CDR2 as SVGAGI. This CDR3 spans 13 amino acids. The CDR3 DNA is TGTGCCAACTCACCAGGGGATGGAGAGACCCAGTACTTC. Amino acids: CANSPGDGETQYF.

The chain links TRBV12-3 or TRBV12-4 to TRBJ1-2; D gene ambiguous. This CDR3 spans 12 amino acids. V lost 6 bases to trimming and J lost 4 bases, with 9 bases between them. CDR3 nucleotide sequence: TGTGCCAGCAGCTATGGACTCTATGGCTACACCTTC. Its protein is CASSYGLYGYTF.

The genes are TRBV27 and TRBJ2-5; 9 nucleotides line up with TRBD2. The CDR3 is 17 amino acids. J was trimmed by 1 base and V by 6 bases; bases with no gene match: 12. Germline assignment: CDR1 MNHEY and CDR2 SMNVEV (reference sequence). The CDR3 DNA is TGTGCCAGCAGCCCGGTGGCGGGGGGGCCCCTCCAAGAGACCCAGTACTTC. The encoded protein is CASSPVAGGPLQETQYF.

The chain has TRBV19 and TRBJ2-1; TRBD2 matches at 11 bases. The germline V gene encodes CDR1 LNHDA and CDR2 SQIVND (reference sequence). After removal of 4 bases from V and 0 bases from J, the junction contained 5 bases not matched to a gene. The CDR3 is made up of 17 amino acids. Here the CDR3 DNA reads TGTGCCAGTAGTACCCGACTAGCGGGGTACTCCTACAATGAGCAGTTCTTC. This gives the protein CASSTRLAGYSYNEQFF. Using reference TRBV19 and TRBJ2-1 for the parts outside the CDR3, the full variable domain is DGGITQSPKYLFRKEGQNVTLSCEQNLNHDAMYWYRQDPGQGLRLIYYSQIVNDFQKGDIAEGYSVSREKKESFPLTVTSAQKNPTAFYLCASSTRLAGYSYNEQFFGPGTRLTVL.

J is TRBJ1-2 and V is TRBV7-9; no clear D gene. The CDR3 covers 16 residues. V dropped 5 bases and J dropped 4 bases, with 20 bases sitting between them. In germline, CDR1 is SEHNR, CDR2 FQNEAQ (reference sequence). The CDR3 loop reads CASSKVGEGRTYGYTF. CDR3 nucleotides: TGTGCCAGCAGCAAAGTCGGAGAGGGCAGGACCTATGGCTACACCTTC.

The chain carries TRBV5-6 and TRBJ2-7, with D uncertain. The CDR3 is 12 residues long. The germline gives CDR1 SGHDT, CDR2 YYEEEE. The V gene lost 2 bases and the J gene lost 3 bases, with 6 bases spanning the gap. In DNA, the CDR3 is TGTGCCAGCAGCTTATCCCTCTACGAGCAGTACTTC. Residues: CASSLSLYEQYF.

The chain carries TRBV6-5 and TRBJ1-5, with 10 nucleotides matching TRBD1. The CDR3 is made up of 15 amino acids. Germline CDR1 reads MNHEY; CDR2 reads SVGAGI. Unmatched junction bases numbered 9, after V lost 5 bases and J lost 8 bases. The chain's CDR3 is CASSRGTGAFEPQHF. CDR3 DNA: TGTGCCAGCAGTCGCGGGACAGGGGCCTTTGAGCCCCAGCATTTT.

The CDR3 sequence is CASSLRDRGSNTEAFF. The CDR3 nucleotides read TGTGCCAGCAGCCTCCGGGACAGGGGATCTAACACTGAAGCTTTCTTT. The chain links TRBV7-8 to TRBJ1-1; 10 bases agree with TRBD1. The germline CDR1 and CDR2 sequences are SGHVS and FQNEAQ. The CDR3 has 16 residues. V dropped 5 bases and J dropped 2; count of bases not matched to a gene: 8.

This chain connects TRBV28 to TRBJ1-3; D is uncertain. Germline CDR1 MDHEN, CDR2 SYDVKM. Trimming took 3 bases from V and 4 from J, leaving 4 bases between them. CDR3 size: 12 residues. The CDR3 loop reads CASSLRGNTIYF. CDR3 in DNA: TGTGCCAGCAGTTTGAGGGGAAACACCATATATTTT.

The chain has TRBV6-2 or TRBV6-3 and TRBJ2-7; D ambiguous. V was clipped by 6 bases and J by 5 bases, with 17 bases between them. The CDR3 consists of 14 residues. Germline-derived CDR1 and CDR2 are MNHEY and SVGEGT. CDR3 in amino acids: CASSPLTLPNEQYF. In DNA form, the CDR3 reads TGTGCCAGCAGCCCCCTCACGCTGCCTAACGAGCAGTACTTC.

This clone occurred once. The chain joins TRBV5-1 to TRBJ2-7; a weak D match, TRBD1 (7 bases). V lost 0 bases, J lost 2 bases, and 12 bases lay in between. Germline-derived CDR1 and CDR2 are SGHRS and YFSETQ. The CDR3 sequence is 15 residues long. The CDR3 region has the DNA TGCGCCAGCAGCTTGGCAACAGGGGAGGCCTACGAGCAGTACTTC. It is translated as CASSLATGEAYEQYF.

The table lists this clone with a count of one. The V gene is TRBV7-2, the J gene TRBJ2-1; 12 bases map to TRBD2. Looked up from germline, CDR1 is SGHTA and CDR2 is FQGNSA. The V segment lost 3 bases and the J segment 7 bases; nucleotides outside the gene matches: 1. CDR3 length equals 14 residues. The CDR3 bases are TGTGCCAGCAGCTTGGGGACTAGCGGGAATGAGCAGTTCTTC. This translates into CASSLGTSGNEQFF.

This sequence joins TRBV5-1 and TRBJ1-3, with D possibly being TRBD1 (6 bases). The germline V gene has CDR1 SGHRS and CDR2 YFSETQ. The V end lost 4 bases, the J end lost 1 base, and 9 bases lay between the germline ends. This CDR3 has 14 amino acids. The CDR3 reads CASSLQGSGNTIYF. In DNA form, the CDR3 reads TGCGCCAGCAGCCTACAGGGTTCTGGAAACACCATATATTTT.

The V gene is TRBV7-6, the J gene TRBJ2-3; 12 positions agree with TRBD2. The V gene end was trimmed by 5 bases and the J gene end by 2 bases; junction bases not matched to a gene: 5. This CDR3 contains 16 residues. Germline CDR1 and CDR2: SGHVS and FNYEAQ. The CDR3: CASSGRLAGDTDTQYF. CDR3 bases: TGTGCCAGCAGCGGTCGACTAGCGGGGGACACAGATACGCAGTATTTT.

The rearrangement links TRBV7-2 to TRBJ2-1; possible D gene TRBD1, 6 bases. The V gene's germline CDR1 is SGHTA and CDR2 FQGNSA. The CDR3 length is 14 residues. The ends were cut back, 5 bases at V and 4 bases at J, with 12 bases in the middle. This chain's CDR3 is CASSTRTVYNEQFF. The CDR3 nucleotides are TGTGCCAGCAGCACCAGGACAGTATACAATGAGCAGTTCTTC.

The chain links TRBV19 to TRBJ2-7, with 8 nucleotides matching TRBD2. The CDR3 covers 14 residues. Losses at the gene ends were 8 bases for V and 4 bases for J; bases not matched to a gene: 10. In germline, CDR1 is LNHDA, CDR2 SQIVND (reference sequence). The DNA of the CDR3 is TGTGCCAGTTCGCCGGGACTAGGGAATTACGAGCAGTACTTC. Encoded protein: CASSPGLGNYEQYF.

This chain connects TRBV9 to TRBJ2-3, with 10 bases lining up with TRBD2. Germline lookup yields CDR1 SGDLS and CDR2 YYNGEE. The CDR3 consists of 14 residues. With V trimmed by 1 base and J by 5 bases, 1 base remained unmatched. This CDR3 reads CASSVLAGEDTQYF. CDR3 coding DNA: TGTGCCAGCAGCGTACTAGCGGGGGAAGATACGCAGTATTTT. Full variable domain (rest looked up from reference TRBV9 and TRBJ2-3): DSGVTQTPKHLITATGQRVTLRCSPRSGDLSVYWYQQSLDQGLQFLIQYYNGEERAKGNILERFSAQQFPDLHSELNLSSLELGDSALYFCASSVLAGEDTQYFGPGTRLTVL.

This clone came up once. The rearrangement uses TRBV2 and TRBJ2-3; 10 nucleotides line up with TRBD1. The trim removed 7 bases at V and 7 bases at J, leaving 11 bases unmatched. Germline lookup yields CDR1 SNHLY and CDR2 FYNNEI. The CDR3 covers 15 residues. CDR3 in DNA: TGTGCCAGCAATCCCGGGACAGGGGTCCGGAATACGCAGTATTTT. It yields the protein CASNPGTGVRNTQYF.

The chain employs TRBV2 and TRBJ1-3; TRBD1 matches 8 bases. The V segment lost 11 bases and the J segment 2 bases; nucleotides outside the gene matches: 2. Germline V lookup: CDR1 SNHLY, CDR2 FYNNEI. CDR3 length: 12 amino acids. Here the CDR3 reads CAGQGAGNTIYF. The CDR3 region has the DNA TGTGCCGGACAGGGTGCTGGAAACACCATATATTTT.

This sequence joins TRBV7-2 and TRBJ1-6; 7 nucleotides line up with TRBD1. CDR1 is SGHTA and CDR2 is FQGNSA in the germline V gene. The trim removed 0 bases at V and 10 bases at J, leaving 9 bases unmatched. The CDR3 contains 16 residues. The CDR3 DNA sequence: TGTGCCAGCAGCTTAGCGCCCCCAGGGGGTGGATCACCCCTCCACTTT. Translating it yields CASSLAPPGGGSPLHF. Combining the CDR3 with reference TRBV7-2 and TRBJ1-6 gives the whole variable domain GAGVSQSPSNKVTEKGKDVELRCDPISGHTALYWYRQSLGQGLEFLIYFQGNSAPDKSGLPSDRFSAERTGGSVSTLTIQRTQQEDSAVYLCASSLAPPGGGSPLHFGNGTRLTVT.

The chain uses TRBV2 and TRBJ1-2; TRBD1 matches 7 bases. Per germline, CDR1 SNHLY and CDR2 FYNNEI. V lost 5 bases and J lost 8; bases outside the gene matches: 8. The CDR3 is 13 amino acids. The DNA for the CDR3 is TGTGCCAGCAGTTACAGGGGTACGGAAGGCTACACCTTC. Its translation: CASSYRGTEGYTF.

The V gene is TRBV27, the J gene TRBJ1-3; D is perhaps TRBD1 (5 bases). Trimming pared 9 bases from V and 3 bases from J, leaving 9 bases between. The CDR3 has 12 amino acids. From germline, CDR1 is MNHEY and CDR2 SMNVEV (reference sequence). The CDR3 DNA is TGTGCCAGTGGGGCTTTTGGAAACACCATATATTTT. Translating gives CASGAFGNTIYF.

The chain links TRBV19 to TRBJ1-2, with D possibly matching TRBD1 (5 bases). Trimming stripped 4 bases from V and 2 bases from J, with 8 bases between. CDR3 length equals 13 residues. Germline loops: CDR1 LNHDA, CDR2 SQIVND (reference sequence). The CDR3 here is CASSKEGNYGYTF. CDR3 DNA: TGTGCCAGTAGTAAGGAGGGGAACTATGGCTACACCTTC.

This chain joins TRBV30 and TRBJ2-5; 7 bases are a match to TRBD1. The CDR3 length is 14 residues. The germline gives CDR1 GTSNPN, CDR2 SVGIG (reference sequence). Trimming removed 2 bases from V and 5 bases from J; junction bases left unmatched: 8. The CDR3 reads CAWSTPGTVETQYF. The CDR3 bases are TGTGCCTGGAGTACCCCAGGGACAGTTGAGACCCAGTACTTC.

The chain links TRBV2 to TRBJ2-5, with unresolved D. V was trimmed by 5 bases and J by 0 bases, leaving 16 bases between them. Looked up from germline, CDR1 is SNHLY and CDR2 is FYNNEI. This CDR3 comprises 16 residues. The CDR3 sequence: CASSLLTLGYQETQYF. The CDR3 coding sequence is TGTGCCAGCAGTCTGCTGACTTTGGGTTACCAAGAGACCCAGTACTTC. The full variable domain, completed using reference TRBV2 and TRBJ2-5, is EPEVTQTPSHQVTQMGQEVILRCVPISNHLYFYWYRQILGQKVEFLVSFYNNEISEKSEIFDDQFSVERPDGSNFTLKIRSTKLEDSAMYFCASSLLTLGYQETQYFGPGTRLLVL.

V is TRBV19 and J is TRBJ1-1; D gene unclear. V was clipped by 0 bases and J by 0 bases, with 5 bases between them. Germline CDR1 and CDR2: LNHDA and SQIVND (reference sequence). This CDR3 spans 14 amino acids. CDR3 sequence (DNA): TGTGCCAGTAGTATAGAGAGCATGAACACTGAAGCTTTCTTT. Its translation: CASSIESMNTEAFF. The full variable domain, with the rest looked up from reference TRBV19 and TRBJ1-1, is DGGITQSPKYLFRKEGQNVTLSCEQNLNHDAMYWYRQDPGQGLRLIYYSQIVNDFQKGDIAEGYSVSREKKESFPLTVTSAQKNPTAFYLCASSIESMNTEAFFGQGTRLTVV.

V and J are TRBV19 and TRBJ1-2; D gene ambiguous. The CDR3 runs to 15 residues. Germline V gene data show CDR1 as LNHDA and CDR2 as SQIVND (reference sequence). V gave up 5 bases and J gave up 8 bases, with 21 bases separating them. CDR3 amino acids: CASSPRSDNGGGYTF. The CDR3 region has the DNA TGTGCCAGTAGTCCCCGGTCTGACAACGGTGGGGGCTACACCTTC.